These T cell receptor beta chains were read from a single sample in a study of T cell repertoires in cytomegalovirus infection. TCRdb redid the calling of the reads with MiXCR, one entry per CDR3 protein. The sample has roughly 720,000 distinct CDR3 sequences; 35% are singletons. The sequenced sample was PBMCs. These receptors were obtained from a human donor in good health (CMV status not recorded). Some clones in this sample may be carry-over from other donors' samples. Each CDR3 is given with its conserved first and last residue. The D gene is left open where the match is weak. Only part of the rows carry a size: once, few, many, or a class if the clone is expanded.

>TRBJ2-5|-|TRBD1|TRBV9
TGTGCCAGCAGCGTTGGGGACAGAATCCAAGAGACCCAGTACTTC
CASSVGDRIQETQYF
>TRBJ2-2|-|-|TRBV27
TGTGCCAGCAGTTTTGAACCCCCCCGGAGAAACACCGGGGAGCTGTTTTTT
CASSFEPPRRNTGELFF
>TRBJ2-3|-|TRBD1|TRBV12-3/TRBV12-4
TGTGCCAGCAGTTTAGCACAGGGACAGGGGACAGATACGCAGTATTTT
CASSLAQGQGTDTQYF
>TRBJ2-3|-|-|TRBV2
TGTGCCAGATCAGGGGTCATCCGCACAGATACGCAGTATTTT
CARSGVIRTDTQYF
>TRBJ2-5|once|-|TRBV6-1
TGTGCCAGCAGAGAGCGGGTAGAGACCCAGTACTTC
CASRERVETQYF
>TRBJ2-5|few|TRBD2|TRBV28
TGTGCCAGCCGCGGGACTAGCGGGAGGCTGGGTGAGACCCAGTACTTC
CASRGTSGRLGETQYF
>TRBJ1-5|-|-|TRBV2
TGTGCCAGCAGTGCCCGCGGACGAAGCAATCAGCCCCAGCATTTT
CASSARGRSNQPQHF
>TRBJ1-2|many|-|TRBV7-6
TGTGCCAGCAGCCCAATGCCCAGGGAGGAGCGCGGCTACACCTTC
CASSPMPREERGYTF
>TRBJ2-1|-|-|TRBV20-1
TGCAGTGCTAGAGATATTCAGACGGAGCAGTTCTTC
CSARDIQTEQFF
>TRBJ1-5|-|TRBD1|TRBV2
TGTGCCAGCAGCTCTCGACAGGGCGGCAATCAGCCCCAGCATTTT
CASSSRQGGNQPQHF
>TRBJ1-6|-|TRBD1|TRBV12-3/TRBV12-4
TGTGCCAGCGGCCAGGACAGGAGTTCACCCCTCCACTTT
CASGQDRSSPLHF
>TRBJ2-7|-|TRBD1|TRBV6-6
TGTGCCAGCATTAGAACCGGGACAGACCCTTCCTACGAGCAGTACTTC
CASIRTGTDPSYEQYF
>TRBJ2-1|many|-|TRBV7-6
TGTGCCAGCAGCCAGGGACCTAATGAGCAGTTCTTC
CASSQGPNEQFF
>TRBJ1-1|-|-|TRBV15
TGTGCCACCAGCAGAGACAGGGCCATCGGCGAAGCTTTCTTT
CATSRDRAIGEAFF
>TRBJ1-2|-|-|TRBV27
TGTGCCAGCAGTATCGCGGCGGACGGAAGGGGTGGCTACACCTTC
CASSIAADGRGGYTF
>TRBJ2-5|few|-|TRBV7-2
TGTGCCAGCAGCTCGAGCGGACTGCACAAGACCCAGTACTTC
CASSSSGLHKTQYF
>TRBJ1-1|-|-|TRBV4-1
TGTGCCAGCAGCTCCCTAGGGGTCGACAGCCCAGTCTTCTTT
CASSSLGVDSPVFF
>TRBJ1-5|many|-|TRBV7-2
TGTGCCAGCAGCTTTCGACGGGATCAGCCCCAGCATTTT
CASSFRRDQPQHF
>TRBJ1-2|-|-|TRBV7-2
TGTGCCAGCAAAACCCCCGGGACTGAACCCTATGGCTACACCTTC
CASKTPGTEPYGYTF
>TRBJ1-4|-|-|TRBV9
TGTGCCAGCAGCCTACAGGGAGAATACAATGAAAAACTGTTTTTT
CASSLQGEYNEKLFF
>TRBJ2-1|once|-|TRBV6-1
TGTGCCAGCAGTGAACTTGAAGGCTATTACAATGAGCAGTTCTTC
CASSELEGYYNEQFF
>TRBJ1-1|-|TRBD1|TRBV6-5
TGTGCCAGCGCGAGCGACAGGGCCTCGAACACTGAAGCTTTCTTT
CASASDRASNTEAFF
>TRBJ1-1|few|TRBD1|TRBV6-2/TRBV6-3
TGTGCCAGCAGTCGCTCACAGGGGGCGCAGCCTGAAGCTTTCTTT
CASSRSQGAQPEAFF
>TRBJ1-2|few|TRBD1|TRBV19
TGTGCCAGTAGTGGAACCTTCCTCCGGGACAGCTTCTATGGCTACACCTTC
CASSGTFLRDSFYGYTF
>TRBJ2-7|-|-|TRBV11-2
TGTGCCAGCAGCTTAAGGGGCAGTTTCTCCTCGGGCGAGCAGTACTTC
CASSLRGSFSSGEQYF
>TRBJ1-3|-|-|TRBV11-2
TGTGCCAGCAGCTTAGATTATGGGGGAATCATATACTTT
CASSLDYGGIIYF
>TRBJ1-2|-|TRBD1|TRBV14
TGTGCCAGCAGCCAAGAAGGTCGACAGGGGATCTATGGCTACACCTTC
CASSQEGRQGIYGYTF
>TRBJ2-3|few|TRBD2|TRBV5-4
TGTGCCAGCAGCCCGTCGGGGGGGCATGCAGATACGCAGTATTTT
CASSPSGGHADTQYF
>TRBJ2-2|few|-|TRBV10-3
TGTGCCATCAGTTCTACCACGAACACCGGGGAGCTGTTTTTT
CAISSTTNTGELFF
>TRBJ1-1|-|-|TRBV2
TGTGCCAGCCGAGAAAACGGGGGCCCTAACACTGAAGCTTTCTTT
CASRENGGPNTEAFF
>TRBJ2-3|-|TRBD2|TRBV5-4
TGTGCCAGCAGCCCCTCCGGGACTAGCGGGAAGGGTACGCAGTATTTT
CASSPSGTSGKGTQYF
>TRBJ2-1|few|TRBD2|TRBV4-2
TGTGCCAGCAGCCCTGGGCGCTGGCTAGCGGGGGGGCCTCGGGGAAATGAGCAGTTCTTC
CASSPGRWLAGGPRGNEQFF
>TRBJ2-1|few|TRBD2|TRBV10-3
TGTGCCTCCGGACTAGCGGGGAACTACAATGAGCAGTTCTTC
CASGLAGNYNEQFF
>TRBJ2-2|-|-|TRBV6-4
TGTGCCAGCAGTGACAGGGATGGAACCGGGGAGCTGTTTTTT
CASSDRDGTGELFF
>TRBJ2-3|many|-|TRBV4-1
TGCGCCAGCAGCCAAGAAGGCAGCACAGATACGCAGTATTTT
CASSQEGSTDTQYF
>TRBJ2-1|few|TRBD2|TRBV7-6
TGTGCCAGCAGCTTCGAGCGGGAGTACAATGAGCAGTTCTTC
CASSFEREYNEQFF
>TRBJ2-6|few|TRBD1|TRBV27
TGTGCCAGCAGTTTTCTGGCCGGGACAGCGTATCCCCCTGGGGCCAACGTCCTGACTTTC
CASSFLAGTAYPPGANVLTF
>TRBJ2-1|-|-|TRBV7-6
TGTGCCAGCACGTGCCTCCCGAGGGCCAATGAGCAGTTCTTC
CASTCLPRANEQFF
>TRBJ2-1|-|-|TRBV5-1
TGCGCCAGCAGCCTCTCGGGCCCCAGTTATGAGCAGTTCTTC
CASSLSGPSYEQFF
>TRBJ2-1|-|TRBD2|TRBV9
TGTGCCAGCAGCGTGCAGCGGGGGGGCCTCGATGAGCAGTTCTTC
CASSVQRGGLDEQFF